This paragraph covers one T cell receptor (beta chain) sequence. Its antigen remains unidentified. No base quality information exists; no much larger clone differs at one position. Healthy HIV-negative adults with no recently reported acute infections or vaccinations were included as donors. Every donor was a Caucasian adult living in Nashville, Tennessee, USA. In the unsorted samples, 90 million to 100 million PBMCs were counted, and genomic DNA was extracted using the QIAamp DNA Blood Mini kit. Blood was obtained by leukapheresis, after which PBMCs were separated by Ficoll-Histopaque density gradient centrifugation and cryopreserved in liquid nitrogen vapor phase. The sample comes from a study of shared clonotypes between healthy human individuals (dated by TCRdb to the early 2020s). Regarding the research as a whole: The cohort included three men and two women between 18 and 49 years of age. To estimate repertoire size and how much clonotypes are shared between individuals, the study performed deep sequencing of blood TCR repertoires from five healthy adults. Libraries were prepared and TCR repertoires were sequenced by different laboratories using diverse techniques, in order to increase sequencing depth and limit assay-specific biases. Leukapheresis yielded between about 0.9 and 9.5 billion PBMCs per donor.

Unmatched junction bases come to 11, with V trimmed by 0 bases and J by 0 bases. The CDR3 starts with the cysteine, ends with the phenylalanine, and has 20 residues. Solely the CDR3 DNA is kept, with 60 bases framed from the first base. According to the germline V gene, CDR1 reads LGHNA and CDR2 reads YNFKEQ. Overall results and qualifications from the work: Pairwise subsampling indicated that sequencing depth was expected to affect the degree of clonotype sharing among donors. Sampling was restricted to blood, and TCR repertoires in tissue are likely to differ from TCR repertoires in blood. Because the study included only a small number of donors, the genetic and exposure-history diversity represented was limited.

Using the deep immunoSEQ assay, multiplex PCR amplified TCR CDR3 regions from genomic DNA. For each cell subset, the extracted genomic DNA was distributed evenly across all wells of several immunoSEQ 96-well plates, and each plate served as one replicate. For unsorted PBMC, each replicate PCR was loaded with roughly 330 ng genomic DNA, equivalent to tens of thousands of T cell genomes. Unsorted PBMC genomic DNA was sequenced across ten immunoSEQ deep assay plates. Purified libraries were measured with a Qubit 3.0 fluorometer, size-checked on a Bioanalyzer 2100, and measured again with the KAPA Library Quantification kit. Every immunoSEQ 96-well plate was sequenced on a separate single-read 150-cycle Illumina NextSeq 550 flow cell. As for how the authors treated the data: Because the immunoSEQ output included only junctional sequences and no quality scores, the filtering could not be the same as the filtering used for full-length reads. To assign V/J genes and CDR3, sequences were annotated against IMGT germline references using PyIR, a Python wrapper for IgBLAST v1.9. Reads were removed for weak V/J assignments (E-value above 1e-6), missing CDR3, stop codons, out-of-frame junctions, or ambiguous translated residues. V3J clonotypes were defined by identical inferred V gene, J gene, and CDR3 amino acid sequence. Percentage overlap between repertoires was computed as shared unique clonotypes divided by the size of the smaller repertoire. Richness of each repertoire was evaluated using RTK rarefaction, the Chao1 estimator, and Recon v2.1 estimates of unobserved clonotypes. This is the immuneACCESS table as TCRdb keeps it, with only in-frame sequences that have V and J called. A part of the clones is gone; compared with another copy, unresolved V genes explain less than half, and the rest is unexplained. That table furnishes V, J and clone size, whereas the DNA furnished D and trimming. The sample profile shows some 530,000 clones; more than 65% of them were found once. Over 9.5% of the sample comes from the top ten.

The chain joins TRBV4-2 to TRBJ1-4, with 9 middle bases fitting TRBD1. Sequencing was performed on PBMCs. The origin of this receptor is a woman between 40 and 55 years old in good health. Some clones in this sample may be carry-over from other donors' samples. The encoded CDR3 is CASSQEPGQGMIATNEKLFF. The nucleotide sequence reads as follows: TGTGCCAGCAGCCAAGAACCGGGACAGGGTATGATCGCAACTAATGAAAAACTGTTTTTT.